The 19 T cell receptor beta chains below come from one sample, sequenced in a study of shared T cell receptors in the human thymus. TCRdb's copy holds only in-frame clones and misses some; the assay was immunoSEQ multiplex PCR. The sample consists of 640,000 or so clones, 70% to 90% of them appearing once. These records were also assigned to another study, of human thymus T cells.

The specimen sequenced was thymocytes. All receptors derive from a boy in the first two years of life with a congenital heart defect.

The V gene is TRBV5-1, the J gene TRBJ2-1; 8 bases line up with TRBD1. Trimming cost V 4 bases and J 3 bases; bases outside gene matches: 6. The CDR3 totals 15 residues. Germline V gives CDR1 SGHRS, CDR2 YFSETQ. The CDR3 reads CASSQTDRVYNEQFF. The CDR3 DNA reads as TGCGCCAGCAGCCAGACGGACAGGGTCTACAATGAGCAGTTCTTC. The entire variable domain, with the rest obtained from reference TRBV5-1 and TRBJ2-1, is as follows: KAGVTQTPRYLIKTRGQQVTLSCSPISGHRSVSWYQQTPGQGLQFLFEYFSETQRNKGNFPGRFSGRQFSNSRSEMNVSTLELGDSALYLCASSQTDRVYNEQFFGPGTRLTVL.

A few counts support this clone. This chain links TRBV18 with TRBJ1-1, with 11 bases that match TRBD1. Germline V gene lookup returns CDR1 KGHSH and CDR2 LQKENI. The ends lost 1 base at V and 2 bases at J; junction bases unmatched: 6. CDR3 length: 17 amino acids. The CDR3 DNA follows: TGTGCCAGCTCACCACGAGGACAGGGGGCCCTAAACACTGAAGCTTTCTTT. This sequence encodes CASSPRGQGALNTEAFF. Complete variable domain (other parts from reference TRBV18 and TRBJ1-1): NAGVMQNPRHLVRRRGQEARLRCSPMKGHSHVYWYRQLPEEGLKFMVYLQKENIIDESGMPKERFSAEFPKEGPSILRIQQVVRGDSAAYFCASSPRGQGALNTEAFFGQGTRLTVV.

This chain joins TRBV9 and TRBJ2-3; 13 bases agree with TRBD2. The germline V gene has CDR1 SGDLS and CDR2 YYNGEE. The V segment lost 3 bases and the J segment 4 bases; nucleotides outside the gene matches: 5. The CDR3 runs to 16 residues. The CDR3: CASSAGTSGIPDTQYF. In DNA form, the CDR3 reads TGTGCCAGCAGCGCCGGGACTAGCGGGATACCAGATACGCAGTATTTT.

The rearrangement links TRBV6-1 to TRBJ2-1; D possibly corresponds to TRBD2 (5 bases). Trimming pared 6 bases from V and 7 bases from J, leaving 7 bases between. In germline, CDR1 is MNHNS, CDR2 SASEGT. The CDR3 runs 11 residues. CDR3 sequence: CASRGDNEQFF. CDR3 in DNA: TGTGCCAGCAGGGGAGATAATGAGCAGTTCTTC.

This chain connects TRBV10-2 to TRBJ2-1, with TRBD2 identical over 9 bases. Germline V gives CDR1 WSHSY, CDR2 SAAADI. CDR3 size: 14 residues. The V and J ends lost 8 bases and 2 bases, in that order; junction bases with no gene match: 4. The CDR3 bases are TGCGCCAGCTGTATAGCGGGAGCCTACAATGAGCAGTTCTTC. Translated: CASCIAGAYNEQFF.

The CDR3 DNA follows: TGTGCCACCAGCAGAGAGGACAGGGGGAATGGTTACACTGAAGCTTTCTTT. Its translation is CATSREDRGNGYTEAFF. V is TRBV15 and J is TRBJ1-1, with 10 bases identical to TRBD1. This CDR3 contains 17 residues. J gave up 3 bases and V 0 bases, and 7 bases lay outside the gene matches. The germline gives CDR1 LNHNV, CDR2 YYDKDF (reference sequence). Based on the CDR3 plus reference TRBV15 and TRBJ1-1, the full variable domain is DAMVIQNPRYQVTQFGKPVTLSCSQTLNHNVMYWYQQKSSQAPKLLFHYYDKDFNNEADTPDNFQSRRPNTSFCFLDIRSPGLGDTAMYLCATSREDRGNGYTEAFFGQGTRLTVV.

The rearrangement links TRBV27 to TRBJ2-7, with D possibly TRBD1 on 6 matching bases. CDR3 length equals 17 residues. V was shortened by 6 bases and J by 1 base, with 22 bases between the two germline ends. Looked up from germline, CDR1 is MNHEY and CDR2 is SMNVEV (reference sequence). The CDR3 is CASSLALGRDISYEQYF. The DNA of the CDR3 is TGTGCCAGCAGCCTTGCGCTGGGACGGGACATATCCTACGAGCAGTACTTC.

V and J are TRBV15 and TRBJ2-1; the D gene is possibly TRBD1 (5 bases). With 3 bases removed from V and 1 base from J, the gap between germline ends came to 13 bases. The germline V gene encodes CDR1 LNHNV and CDR2 YYDKDF (reference sequence). The CDR3 extends over 16 amino acids. The CDR3, as DNA: TGTGCCACCAGCAGTCCAGGGATACGGTCCTACAATGAGCAGTTCTTC. Translation: CATSSPGIRSYNEQFF. Based on the CDR3 plus reference TRBV15 and TRBJ2-1, the full variable domain is DAMVIQNPRYQVTQFGKPVTLSCSQTLNHNVMYWYQQKSSQAPKLLFHYYDKDFNNEADTPDNFQSRRPNTSFCFLDIRSPGLGDTAMYLCATSSPGIRSYNEQFFGPGTRLTVL.

This sequence joins TRBV10-2 and TRBJ2-3; 14 bases fit TRBD2. V trimming: 5 bases; J trimming: 1 base; junction bases outside the gene matches: 8. From germline, CDR1 is WSHSY and CDR2 SAAADI. This CDR3 spans 18 amino acids. The CDR3 spells CASSPGTSGRTGTDTQYF. The CDR3 DNA follows: TGCGCCAGCAGTCCAGGGACTAGCGGGAGAACTGGCACAGATACGCAGTATTTT.

The rearrangement joins TRBV19 to TRBJ1-6; no clear D gene. The CDR3 is made up of 16 amino acids. CDR1 and CDR2 from the germline V gene are LNHDA and SQIVND (reference sequence). V lost 0 bases to trimming and J lost 8 bases, with 14 bases between them. The CDR3 sequence: CASSIDSVTRDSPLHF. The CDR3 DNA follows: TGTGCCAGTAGTATAGATTCGGTAACGAGGGATTCACCCCTCCACTTT. The whole variable domain, remainder taken from reference TRBV19 and TRBJ1-6, is DGGITQSPKYLFRKEGQNVTLSCEQNLNHDAMYWYRQDPGQGLRLIYYSQIVNDFQKGDIAEGYSVSREKKESFPLTVTSAQKNPTAFYLCASSIDSVTRDSPLHFGNGTRLTVT.

The chain combines TRBV10-3 with TRBJ2-7, with 10 nucleotides matching TRBD1. The V and J ends lost 3 bases and 4 bases, in that order; junction bases with no gene match: 9. CDR1 ENHRY and CDR2 SYGVKD come from the germline V gene. The CDR3 has 16 residues. For the CDR3, the DNA is TGTGCCATCAGTGATAAAAGGGACAGGGGAGGGTACGAGCAGTACTTC. Protein: CAISDKRDRGGYEQYF.

This clone was counted between two and nine times. This chain connects TRBV19 to TRBJ1-2; no firm D call. Germline CDR1 and CDR2: LNHDA and SQIVND (reference sequence). Trimming cost V 7 bases and J 6 bases, with 12 bases left between them. This CDR3 is 12 amino acids long. This CDR3 is CASKRAGNGYTF. The DNA for the CDR3 is TGTGCCAGTAAGAGGGCGGGAAATGGCTACACCTTC.

The V call is TRBV5-1, the J call TRBJ2-7; D perhaps matches TRBD1 (6 bases). In germline, CDR1 is SGHRS, CDR2 YFSETQ. The CDR3 sequence is 15 residues long. The germline V and J ends were trimmed by 0 bases and 5 bases, with 15 bases remaining between them. The CDR3 DNA reads TGCGCCAGCAGCTTGGAGGGGGATCAGGGCAACGAGCAGTACTTC. This sequence encodes CASSLEGDQGNEQYF.

The chain employs TRBV10-3 and TRBJ1-1, with D unclear. This CDR3 region has 11 residues. Germline CDR1 ENHRY, CDR2 SYGVKD. V dropped 6 bases and J dropped 1 base, with 3 bases sitting between them. CDR3 amino acids: CAISQNTEAFF. DNA for the CDR3: TGTGCCATCAGCCAGAACACTGAAGCTTTCTTT.

The chain employs TRBV27 and TRBJ1-5; weak D call: TRBD1 (5 bases). This CDR3 spans 16 amino acids. Between the trimmed V and J ends, which lost 6 bases and 0 bases, there was a span of 15 bases. Germline V gene lookup returns CDR1 MNHEY and CDR2 SMNVEV (reference sequence). Here the CDR3 DNA reads TGTGCCAGCAGCCCCCAGACAGATTATAGCAATCAGCCCCAGCATTTT. The encoded protein is CASSPQTDYSNQPQHF.

The rearrangement uses TRBV4-2 and TRBJ2-7; the match to TRBD2 covers 8 bases. J gave up 1 base and V 0 bases, and 8 bases lay outside the gene matches. The germline V gene encodes CDR1 LGHNA and CDR2 YNFKEQ. The CDR3 is made up of 17 amino acids. CDR3 DNA sequence: TGTGCCAGCAGCCAAGATTCGGGGGGGCTATTTTCCTACGAGCAGTACTTC. It codes for CASSQDSGGLFSYEQYF.

The chain carries TRBV2 and TRBJ2-7; tentatively, D is TRBD2 (5 bases). Trimming left V 4 bases short and J 0 bases short, with 25 bases between. This CDR3 has 19 amino acids. Germline V lookup: CDR1 SNHLY, CDR2 FYNNEI. CDR3 nucleotide sequence: TGTGCCAGCAGTGCGATGACCCCGCCGAGGACTTCAAACTCCTACGAGCAGTACTTC. Its translation: CASSAMTPPRTSNSYEQYF. The whole variable domain, filled in from reference TRBV2 and TRBJ2-7, reads EPEVTQTPSHQVTQMGQEVILRCVPISNHLYFYWYRQILGQKVEFLVSFYNNEISEKSEIFDDQFSVERPDGSNFTLKIRSTKLEDSAMYFCASSAMTPPRTSNSYEQYFGPGTRLTVT.

The chain links TRBV11-2 to TRBJ1-1; 8 positions agree with TRBD1. This CDR3 is built from 15 residues. Germline-derived CDR1 and CDR2 are SGHAT and FQNNGV. After removal of 5 bases from V and 1 base from J, the junction contained 6 bases not matched to a gene. The CDR3 region has the DNA TGTGCCAGCAGCCTAGGGGACAGGAGGAACACTGAAGCTTTCTTT. It translates to CASSLGDRRNTEAFF.

The rearrangement links TRBV11-2 to TRBJ2-5; TRBD1 agrees at 8 bases. The V and J ends lost 0 bases and 2 bases, in that order; junction bases with no gene match: 5. The CDR3 extends over 16 amino acids. CDR1 SGHAT and CDR2 FQNNGV come from the germline V gene. The CDR3 nucleotides are TGTGCCAGCAGCTTAGATCTCAGGACAGGGCAAGAGACCCAGTACTTC. Translating it yields CASSLDLRTGQETQYF.